The rows below give T cell receptor beta chains drawn from one sample of a study of OX40 agonist ivuxolimab in advanced cancers. Clones were sequenced by immunoSEQ multiplex PCR, and TCRdb holds only the in-frame ones, with some missing. The data show about 67,000 clones, with about 85% seen just once and 2% to 2.5% held by the top ten. The sample consisted of CD4+ or CD8+ T cells sorted from blood, taken in a trial of the OX40 agonist ivuxolimab. The receptors here all came from an adult with an advanced solid tumor such as melanoma, head and neck, liver or kidney cancer. Each CDR3 is given with its conserved first and last residue. Fields, in order: V gene, J gene, clone size, D gene, CDR3 DNA, CDR3 protein. The D gene is left open where the match is weak. Clone size, where shown, is once, few, many, or a class for clones that have expanded.

v_gene: TRBV7-2
j_gene: TRBJ2-7
abundance: .
d_gene: TRBD2
CDR3nt: TGTGCCAGCAGCTTAGGTCTAGCGGGGGGAAATTACGAGCAGTACTTC
CDR3aa: CASSLGLAGGNYEQYF

v_gene: TRBV19
j_gene: TRBJ2-2
abundance: .
d_gene: TRBD1
CDR3nt: TGTGCCCCCCACACAGGGGCCCACACCGGGGAGCTGTTTTTT
CDR3aa: CAPHTGAHTGELFF

v_gene: TRBV11-2
j_gene: TRBJ2-1
abundance: once
d_gene: .
CDR3nt: TGTGCCAGCAGCCCTACTAGGGGGATGTCGAATGAGCAGTTCTTC
CDR3aa: CASSPTRGMSNEQFF

v_gene: TRBV27
j_gene: TRBJ1-6
abundance: .
d_gene: TRBD1
CDR3nt: TGTGCCAGCAGTCAGGACAGGGCTTCATCCCCCCTCCACTTT
CDR3aa: CASSQDRASSPLHF

v_gene: TRBV20-1
j_gene: TRBJ2-3
abundance: .
d_gene: .
CDR3nt: TGCAGTGCCGAAACCCCAGATACGCAGTATTTT
CDR3aa: CSAETPDTQYF

v_gene: TRBV11-2
j_gene: TRBJ2-2
abundance: once
d_gene: .
CDR3nt: TGTGCCAGCAGCTTAGTCCCCCACACCGGGGAGCTGTTTTTT
CDR3aa: CASSLVPHTGELFF

v_gene: TRBV5-1
j_gene: TRBJ2-1
abundance: .
d_gene: .
CDR3nt: TGCGCCAGCAGCACCTCCGGGACCTACAATGAGCAGTTCTTC
CDR3aa: CASSTSGTYNEQFF

v_gene: TRBV7-8
j_gene: TRBJ2-2
abundance: .
d_gene: .
CDR3nt: TGTGCCAGCAGCTTATACACCGGGGAGCTGTTTTTT
CDR3aa: CASSLYTGELFF

v_gene: TRBV7-9
j_gene: TRBJ2-3
abundance: once
d_gene: TRBD2
CDR3nt: TGTGCCAGCAGCAGAGGACTAGCGGGAGCTAGCACAGATACGCAGTATTTT
CDR3aa: CASSRGLAGASTDTQYF

v_gene: TRBV5-5
j_gene: TRBJ1-1
abundance: .
d_gene: .
CDR3nt: TGTGCCAGCAGCTTCAGGGGTTATGGCACTGAAGCTTTCTTT
CDR3aa: CASSFRGYGTEAFF

v_gene: TRBV7-2
j_gene: TRBJ2-7
abundance: .
d_gene: .
CDR3nt: TGTGCCAGCAGCTTGTCCTACGAGCAGTACTTC
CDR3aa: CASSLSYEQYF

v_gene: TRBV30
j_gene: TRBJ1-1
abundance: few
d_gene: .
CDR3nt: TGTGCCTGGAGTAACAGGGTAGGGGTGAACACTGAAGCTTTCTTT
CDR3aa: CAWSNRVGVNTEAFF

v_gene: TRBV29-1
j_gene: TRBJ2-7
abundance: .
d_gene: .
CDR3nt: TGCAGCGTAGGGAACCCTGGCGAGCAGTACTTC
CDR3aa: CSVGNPGEQYF

v_gene: TRBV19
j_gene: TRBJ2-5
abundance: few
d_gene: TRBD2
CDR3nt: TGTGCCAGTAGTAAGAGACTAGCGGGGGGGATCTGGGAGACCCAGTACTTC
CDR3aa: CASSKRLAGGIWETQYF

v_gene: TRBV19
j_gene: TRBJ1-5
abundance: .
d_gene: .
CDR3nt: TGTGCCAGTAGTATGCCCGGGGCCTGGCATTTT
CDR3aa: CASSMPGAWHF

v_gene: TRBV5-5
j_gene: TRBJ1-2
abundance: .
d_gene: .
CDR3nt: TGTGCCAGCAGCTTCGACCGAGACTATGGCTACACCTTC
CDR3aa: CASSFDRDYGYTF

v_gene: TRBV19
j_gene: TRBJ2-7
abundance: .
d_gene: .
CDR3nt: TGTGCCAGTAGCATAGGAGGGTACGGTACCTACGAGCAGTACTTC
CDR3aa: CASSIGGYGTYEQYF

v_gene: TRBV19
j_gene: TRBJ2-3
abundance: .
d_gene: .
CDR3nt: TGTGCCAGTAGTTTCATCAGGACAGATACACAGTATTTT
CDR3aa: CASSFIRTDTQYF

v_gene: TRBV4-2
j_gene: TRBJ2-1
abundance: .
d_gene: TRBD2
CDR3nt: TGTGCCAGCAGCCAAGATCGGAGCGGGGGCCCTGGCAATGAGCAGTTCTTC
CDR3aa: CASSQDRSGGPGNEQFF

v_gene: TRBV2
j_gene: TRBJ2-5
abundance: .
d_gene: .
CDR3nt: TGTGCCAGCAGTGAGGTCTTGGGGGCTGAGACCCAGTACTTC
CDR3aa: CASSEVLGAETQYF

v_gene: TRBV28
j_gene: TRBJ1-5
abundance: .
d_gene: TRBD1
CDR3nt: TGTGCCAGCAGTTTTCGGACAGGGAGACAGCCCCAGCATTTT
CDR3aa: CASSFRTGRQPQHF

v_gene: TRBV27
j_gene: TRBJ2-1
abundance: .
d_gene: .
CDR3nt: TGTGCCACCACACCTCGGATCAGGCCGAATGAGCAGTTCTTC
CDR3aa: CATTPRIRPNEQFF

v_gene: TRBV28
j_gene: TRBJ2-3
abundance: .
d_gene: TRBD2
CDR3nt: TGTGCCAGCAGCAGGCTAGCGGGAGGAGATACGCAGTATTTT
CDR3aa: CASSRLAGGDTQYF

v_gene: TRBV7-2
j_gene: TRBJ1-2
abundance: .
d_gene: .
CDR3nt: TGTGCCAGCAGAGGCCCCCGGGACACCATTAACTATGGCTACACCTTC
CDR3aa: CASRGPRDTINYGYTF

v_gene: TRBV9
j_gene: TRBJ2-3
abundance: .
d_gene: TRBD2
CDR3nt: TGTGCCAGCAGCGTAGGGAACGGGGGGGCCACAGATACGCAGTATTTT
CDR3aa: CASSVGNGGATDTQYF

v_gene: TRBV19
j_gene: TRBJ2-7
abundance: .
d_gene: TRBD1
CDR3nt: TGTGCCAGTAGTATAAACAGGGGTGTCTACGAGCAGTACTTC
CDR3aa: CASSINRGVYEQYF

v_gene: TRBV10-3
j_gene: TRBJ2-4
abundance: .
d_gene: .
CDR3nt: TGTGCCATCAGTGAGTCGCTGGAGGGGCTTGACAAAAACATTCAGTACTTC
CDR3aa: CAISESLEGLDKNIQYF